This T cell receptor (beta chain) was observed in a study of shared clonotypes between healthy human individuals. Study findings and constraints: Despite large depth, rarefaction showed incomplete sorted-subset sequencing. The study found lower generation probabilities in non-shared clonotypes than in those shared by all four donors.

All donors were Caucasian adults living in Nashville, Tennessee. Libraries were prepared by immunoSEQ multiplex PCR; TCRdb keeps only in-frame clonotypes and omits some of them. Here the sample spans some 2 million clones, 90% to 95% being singletons. Regarding this clone: Antigen unknown.

The sequencing sample was made of naive CD4+ T cells sorted from blood. Stated subset: CD45RA+ positively selected. The source is a man aged 18 to 30 in good health.

The CDR3 sequence: CASSRQGGGSPLHF. The CDR3 DNA sequence: TGTGCCAGCAGCCGACAGGGCGGTGGTTCACCCCTCCACTTT. The J gene is TRBJ1-6, the V gene TRBV6-5, with 7 bases fitting TRBD1. Unmatched junction bases numbered 8, after V lost 6 bases and J lost 9 bases. The germline CDR1 and CDR2 sequences are MNHEY and SVGAGI. This CDR3 has 14 amino acids.